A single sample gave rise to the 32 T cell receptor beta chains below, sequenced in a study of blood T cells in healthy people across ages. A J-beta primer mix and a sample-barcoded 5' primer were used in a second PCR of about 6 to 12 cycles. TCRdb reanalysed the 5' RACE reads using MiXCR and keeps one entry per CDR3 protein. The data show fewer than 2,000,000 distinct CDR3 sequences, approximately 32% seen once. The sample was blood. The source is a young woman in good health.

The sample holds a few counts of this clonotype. The CDR3 loop is CATSDFPRTNTGELFF. CDR3 in DNA: TGTGCCACCAGTGATTTCCCCAGGACCAACACCGGGGAGCTGTTTTTT. The chain couples TRBV24-1 to TRBJ2-2; no reliable D call. Germline V gene sequence: CDR1 KGHDR, CDR2 SFDVKD. The length of the CDR3 is 16 residues. V dropped 1 base and J dropped 2 bases, with 10 bases sitting between them.

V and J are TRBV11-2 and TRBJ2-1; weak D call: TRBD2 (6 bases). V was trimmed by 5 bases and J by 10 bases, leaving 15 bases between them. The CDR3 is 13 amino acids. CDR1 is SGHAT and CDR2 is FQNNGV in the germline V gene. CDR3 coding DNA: TGTGCCAGCAGCCCCGGGACTTCGTGGGAGCAGTTCTTC. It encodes CASSPGTSWEQFF.

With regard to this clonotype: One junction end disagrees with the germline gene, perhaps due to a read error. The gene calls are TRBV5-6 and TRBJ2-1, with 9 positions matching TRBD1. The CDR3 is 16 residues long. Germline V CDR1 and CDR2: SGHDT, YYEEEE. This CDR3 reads CASSLFRTGAYNERFF. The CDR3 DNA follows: TGTGCCAGCAGCTTATTCAGGACAGGGGCCTACAATGAGCGGTTCTTC.

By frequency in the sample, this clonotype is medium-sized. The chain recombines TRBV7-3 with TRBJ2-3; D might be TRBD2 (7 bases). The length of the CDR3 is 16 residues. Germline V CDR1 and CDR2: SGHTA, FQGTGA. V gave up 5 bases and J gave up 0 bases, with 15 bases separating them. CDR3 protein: CASSPIGGLSTDTQYF. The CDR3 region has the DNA TGTGCCAGCAGCCCCATCGGGGGGCTTAGCACAGATACGCAGTATTTT.

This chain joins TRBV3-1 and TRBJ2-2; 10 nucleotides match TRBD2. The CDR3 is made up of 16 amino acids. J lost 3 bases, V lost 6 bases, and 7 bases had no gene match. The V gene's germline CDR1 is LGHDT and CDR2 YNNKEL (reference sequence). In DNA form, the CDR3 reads TGTGCCAGCAGACCCAGCGGGAGGGTGGACACCGGGGAGCTGTTTTTT. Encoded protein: CASRPSGRVDTGELFF.

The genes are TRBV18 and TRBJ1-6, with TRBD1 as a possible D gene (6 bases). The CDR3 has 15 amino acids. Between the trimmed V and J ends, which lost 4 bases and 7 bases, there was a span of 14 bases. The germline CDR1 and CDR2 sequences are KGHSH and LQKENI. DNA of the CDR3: TGTGCCAGCTCACGAGGGGACATGGGCAATTCACCCCTCCACTTT. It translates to CASSRGDMGNSPLHF. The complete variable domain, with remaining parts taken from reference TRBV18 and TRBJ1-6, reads NAGVMQNPRHLVRRRGQEARLRCSPMKGHSHVYWYRQLPEEGLKFMVYLQKENIIDESGMPKERFSAEFPKEGPSILRIQQVVRGDSAAYFCASSRGDMGNSPLHFGNGTRLTVT.

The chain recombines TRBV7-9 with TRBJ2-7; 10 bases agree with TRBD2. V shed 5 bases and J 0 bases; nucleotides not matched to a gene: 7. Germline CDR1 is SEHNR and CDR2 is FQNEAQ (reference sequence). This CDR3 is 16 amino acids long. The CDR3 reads CASSMRGLARSYEQYF. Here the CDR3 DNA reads TGTGCCAGCAGCATGAGGGGACTAGCGCGCTCCTACGAGCAGTACTTC.

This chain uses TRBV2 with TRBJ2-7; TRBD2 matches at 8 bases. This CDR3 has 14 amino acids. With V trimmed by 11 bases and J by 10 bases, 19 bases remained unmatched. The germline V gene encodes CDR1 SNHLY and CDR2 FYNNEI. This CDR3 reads CAGTPDRAGGAQYF. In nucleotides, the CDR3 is TGTGCCGGCACTCCGGACCGCGCCGGGGGGGCCCAGTACTTC.

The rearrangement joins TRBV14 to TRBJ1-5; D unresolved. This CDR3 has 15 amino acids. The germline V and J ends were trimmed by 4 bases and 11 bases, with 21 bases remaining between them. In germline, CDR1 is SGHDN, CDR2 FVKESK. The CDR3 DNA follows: TGTGCCAGCAGCCCCCCTCAGGCTTGGCGTGAGGCCCAGCATTTT. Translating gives CASSPPQAWREAQHF.

CDR3 loop: CASSLTRDASNEQFF. CDR3 coding DNA: TGTGCCAGCAGCTTAACCCGGGACGCGTCAAATGAGCAGTTCTTC. The genes are TRBV7-3 and TRBJ2-1; D tentatively fits TRBD1 or TRBD2 (5 bases each). The CDR3 is made up of 15 amino acids. The V end was cut by 0 bases, the J end by 7 bases, with 13 bases between. CDR1 and CDR2 (germline): SGHTA, FQGTGA.

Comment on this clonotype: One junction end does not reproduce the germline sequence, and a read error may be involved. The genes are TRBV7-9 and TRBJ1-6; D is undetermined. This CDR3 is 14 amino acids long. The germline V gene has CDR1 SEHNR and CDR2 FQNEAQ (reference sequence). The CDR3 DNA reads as TGTGCCAGCAGCTTAGACGCAGATAATTCGCCCCTCCACTTT. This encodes CASSLDADNSPLHF.

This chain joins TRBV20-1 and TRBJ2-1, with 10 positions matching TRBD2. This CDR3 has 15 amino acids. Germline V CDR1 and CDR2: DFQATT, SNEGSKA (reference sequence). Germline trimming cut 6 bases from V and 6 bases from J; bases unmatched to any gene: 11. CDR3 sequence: CSALEPSGSTNEQFF. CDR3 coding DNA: TGCAGTGCCCTGGAACCTAGCGGGAGTACCAATGAGCAGTTCTTC.

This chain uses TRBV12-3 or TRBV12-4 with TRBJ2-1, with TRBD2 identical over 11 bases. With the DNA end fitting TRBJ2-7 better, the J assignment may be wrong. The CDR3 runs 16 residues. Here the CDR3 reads CASSLQTSGIGYEQYF. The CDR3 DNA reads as TGTGCCAGCAGTCTCCAGACTAGCGGGATTGGGTACGAGCAGTACTTC.

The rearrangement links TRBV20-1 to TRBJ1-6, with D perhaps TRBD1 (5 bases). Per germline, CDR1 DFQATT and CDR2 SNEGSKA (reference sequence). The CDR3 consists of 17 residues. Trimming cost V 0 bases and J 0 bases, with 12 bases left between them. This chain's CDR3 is CSARDGDSSSYNSPLHF. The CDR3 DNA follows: TGCAGTGCTAGAGATGGGGACTCGAGCTCCTATAATTCACCCCTCCACTTT.

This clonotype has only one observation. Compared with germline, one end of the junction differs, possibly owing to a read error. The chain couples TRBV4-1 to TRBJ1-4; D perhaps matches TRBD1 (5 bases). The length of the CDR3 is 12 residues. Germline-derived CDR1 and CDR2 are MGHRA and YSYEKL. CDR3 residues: CTSSQTQGKLFF. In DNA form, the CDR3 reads TGCACCAGCAGCCAGACGCAGGGAAAACTGTTTTTT.

The CDR3 DNA is TGTGCCAGCAGCGCCGGGGGGTTTAGCTATGGCTACACCTTC. This gives the protein CASSAGGFSYGYTF. The chain links TRBV5-4 to TRBJ1-2, with D possibly being TRBD1 (5 bases). V was trimmed by 4 bases and J by 4 bases, leaving 14 bases between them. This CDR3 is built from 14 residues. From germline, CDR1 is SGHNT and CDR2 YYREEE (reference sequence). Using reference TRBV5-4 and TRBJ1-2 for the parts outside the CDR3, the full variable domain is ETGVTQSPTHLIKTRGQQVTLRCSSQSGHNTVSWYQQALGQGPQFIFQYYREEENGRGNFPPRFSGLQFPNYSSELNVNALELDDSALYLCASSAGGFSYGYTFGSGTRLTVV.

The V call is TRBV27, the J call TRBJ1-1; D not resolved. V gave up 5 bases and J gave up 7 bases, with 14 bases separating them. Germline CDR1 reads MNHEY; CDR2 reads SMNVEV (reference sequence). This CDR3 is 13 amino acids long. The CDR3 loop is CASSLISGLEAFF. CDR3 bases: TGTGCCAGCAGTCTCATTAGCGGACTTGAAGCTTTCTTT.

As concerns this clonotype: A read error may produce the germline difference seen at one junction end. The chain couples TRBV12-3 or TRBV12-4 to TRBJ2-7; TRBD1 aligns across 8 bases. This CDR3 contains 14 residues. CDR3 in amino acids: CTSSSSGGYNEQYF. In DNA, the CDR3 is TGTACCAGCAGTTCCTCAGGGGGCTATAACGAGCAGTACTTC.

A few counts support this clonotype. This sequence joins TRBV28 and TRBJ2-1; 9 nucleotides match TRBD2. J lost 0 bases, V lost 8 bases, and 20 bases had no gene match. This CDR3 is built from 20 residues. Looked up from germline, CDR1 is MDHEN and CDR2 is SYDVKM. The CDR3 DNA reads TGTGCCAGCTTAAACCTCAGAGGAGCGGGAGGTTCGAGCTCCTACAATGAGCAGTTCTTC. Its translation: CASLNLRGAGGSSSYNEQFF.

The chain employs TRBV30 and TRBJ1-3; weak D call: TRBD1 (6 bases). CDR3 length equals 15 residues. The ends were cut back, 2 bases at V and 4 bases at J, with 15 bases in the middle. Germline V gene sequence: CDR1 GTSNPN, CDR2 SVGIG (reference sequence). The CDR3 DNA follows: TGTGCCTGGAGTTCCGGGGGGGCGAAAGGAAACACCATATATTTT. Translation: CAWSSGGAKGNTIYF. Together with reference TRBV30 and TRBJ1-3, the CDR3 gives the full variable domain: SQTIHQWPATLVQPVGSPLSLECTVEGTSNPNLYWYRQAAGRGLQLLFYSVGIGQISSEVPQNLSASRPQDRQFILSSKKLLLSDSGFYLCAWSSGGAKGNTIYFGEGSWLTVV.

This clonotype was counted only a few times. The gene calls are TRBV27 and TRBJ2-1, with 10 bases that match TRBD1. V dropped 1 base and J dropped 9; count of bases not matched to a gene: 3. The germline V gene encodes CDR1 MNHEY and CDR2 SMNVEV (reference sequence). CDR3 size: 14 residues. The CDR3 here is CASSLWDRGAEQFF. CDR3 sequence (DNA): TGTGCCAGCAGTTTATGGGACAGGGGAGCTGAGCAGTTCTTC.

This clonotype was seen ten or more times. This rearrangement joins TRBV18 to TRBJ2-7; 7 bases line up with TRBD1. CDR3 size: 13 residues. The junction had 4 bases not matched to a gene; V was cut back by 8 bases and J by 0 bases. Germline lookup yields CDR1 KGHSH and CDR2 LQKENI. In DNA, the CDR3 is TGTGCCAGCCAGGGGGAAAGCTCCTACGAGCAGTACTTC. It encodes CASQGESSYEQYF.

The CDR3 loop is CASGPSRGATGELFF. The CDR3 DNA sequence: TGTGCCAGCGGCCCCTCCAGGGGAGCCACCGGGGAGCTGTTTTTT. The V gene is TRBV25-1, the J gene TRBJ2-2, with D perhaps matching TRBD1 (6 bases). V lost 8 bases, J lost 4 bases, and 17 bases lay in between. The CDR3 totals 15 residues. Germline lookup yields CDR1 MGHDK and CDR2 SYGVNS.

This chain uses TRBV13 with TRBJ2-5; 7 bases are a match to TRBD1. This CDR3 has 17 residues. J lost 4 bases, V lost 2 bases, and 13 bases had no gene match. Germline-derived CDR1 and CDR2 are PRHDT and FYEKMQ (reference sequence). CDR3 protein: CASSLSPSTGQGETQYF. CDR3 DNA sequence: TGTGCCAGCAGCTTATCCCCCTCGACAGGGCAGGGAGAGACCCAGTACTTC.

CDR3 protein: CATLSGTGNEQFF. DNA of the CDR3: TGTGCCACTCTTTCCGGGACAGGGAATGAGCAGTTCTTC. V is TRBV28 and J is TRBJ2-1; TRBD1 matches 9 bases. This CDR3 contains 13 residues. V dropped 10 bases and J dropped 7; count of bases not matched to a gene: 8. Germline V gives CDR1 MDHEN, CDR2 SYDVKM.

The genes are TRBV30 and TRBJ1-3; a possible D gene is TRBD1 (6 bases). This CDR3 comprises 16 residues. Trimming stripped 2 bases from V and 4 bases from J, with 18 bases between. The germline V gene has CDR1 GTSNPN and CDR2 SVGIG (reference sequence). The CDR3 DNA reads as TGTGCCTGGAGTCCGAGCCGGGGAGGGGGAGGAAACACCATATATTTT. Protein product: CAWSPSRGGGGNTIYF.

Here the CDR3 reads CASSLNRELAYEQYF. The CDR3 DNA reads as TGTGCCAGCAGCTTGAACAGAGAGCTGGCCTACGAGCAGTACTTC. The chain couples TRBV5-4 to TRBJ2-7; D call uncertain. CDR1 is SGHNT, CDR2 YYREEE, per germline (reference sequence). Trimming removed 1 base from V and 2 bases from J, with 13 bases in between. The CDR3 is 15 amino acids.

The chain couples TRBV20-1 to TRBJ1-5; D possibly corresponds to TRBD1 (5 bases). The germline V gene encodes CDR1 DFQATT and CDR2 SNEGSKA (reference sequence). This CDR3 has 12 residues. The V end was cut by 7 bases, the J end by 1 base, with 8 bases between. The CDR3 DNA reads TGCAGTGGAGGGGACAGCAATCAGCCCCAGCATTTT. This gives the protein CSGGDSNQPQHF.

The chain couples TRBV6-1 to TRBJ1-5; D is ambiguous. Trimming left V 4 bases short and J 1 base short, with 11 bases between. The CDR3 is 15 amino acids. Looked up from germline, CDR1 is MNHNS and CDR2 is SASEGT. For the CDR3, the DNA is TGTGCCAGCAGTGGATGGACGGCGAGCAATCAGCCCCAGCATTTT. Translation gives CASSGWTASNQPQHF.

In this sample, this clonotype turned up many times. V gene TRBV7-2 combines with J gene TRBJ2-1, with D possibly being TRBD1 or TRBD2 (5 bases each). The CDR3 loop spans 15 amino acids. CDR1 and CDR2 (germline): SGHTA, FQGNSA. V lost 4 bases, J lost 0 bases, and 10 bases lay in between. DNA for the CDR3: TGTGCCAGCAGCTCCTGGGGGAGCTCCTACAATGAGCAGTTCTTC. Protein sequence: CASSSWGSSYNEQFF.

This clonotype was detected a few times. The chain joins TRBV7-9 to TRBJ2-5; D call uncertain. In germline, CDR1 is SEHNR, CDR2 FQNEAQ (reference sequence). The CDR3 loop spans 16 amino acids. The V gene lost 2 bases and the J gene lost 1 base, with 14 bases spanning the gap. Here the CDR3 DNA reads TGTGCCAGCAGCTTATCAATCGGGCCGACCCAAGAGACCCAGTACTTC. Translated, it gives CASSLSIGPTQETQYF.

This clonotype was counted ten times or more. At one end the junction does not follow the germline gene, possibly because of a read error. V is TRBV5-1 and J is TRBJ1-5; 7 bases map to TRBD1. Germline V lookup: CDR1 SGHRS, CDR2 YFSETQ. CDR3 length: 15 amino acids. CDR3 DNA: TGTGCCAGCAGTTTGACAGGGCAAGGCAATCAGCCCCAGCATTTT. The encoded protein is CASSLTGQGNQPQHF.